Listed below are T cell receptor beta chains from one sample, sequenced in a study of T-cell reconstitution after alpha-beta-depleted transplantation in children. A single record per CDR3 protein comes from TCRdb applying MiXCR to the PCR reads. Counted here are over 70,000 distinct CDR3 sequences, 10% to 15% occurring once; the ten biggest clones make up about 15%. The sample here was PBMCs from the stem cell graft donor, taken from the stem cell graft. The receptors come from a human donor who donated a stem cell graft to a child with inherited bone marrow failure. Both conserved end residues are part of each CDR3. D genes are given only for firm matches. Clone size is given for some rows only: seen once, a few or many times, or a class if the clone is expanded.

>many|TRBV7-2|TRBJ2-1|.
CASSLQAPAEQFF
TGTGCCAGCAGCTTGCAGGCGCCAGCGGAGCAGTTCTTC
>many|TRBV4-2|TRBJ2-7|TRBD1
CASSQDRDSLADF
TGTGCCAGCAGCCAAGATAGGGACAGCCTCGCGGACTTC
>few|TRBV11-1|TRBJ2-1|TRBD1
CASSSPVGGGQGANEQFF
TGTGCCAGCAGCTCCCCGGTCGGGGGGGGACAGGGGGCCAATGAGCAGTTCTTC
>.|TRBV9|TRBJ2-1|TRBD2
CASSQRDYNEQFF
TGTGCCAGCTCGCAGCGGGACTACAATGAGCAGTTCTTC
>many|TRBV7-2|TRBJ2-3|TRBD2
CASSSRPPGTSGSRADTQYF
TGTGCCAGCAGCTCTCGCCCCCCCGGGACTAGCGGGAGTAGGGCGGATACGCAGTATTTT
>many|TRBV20-1|TRBJ2-3|.
CSAQLAGTQYF
TGCAGTGCCCAGCTGGCAGGGACCCAGTATTTT
>many|TRBV20-1|TRBJ1-2|TRBD1
CSAPTGGELGYTF
TGCAGTGCCCCGACAGGGGGTGAACTTGGCTACACCTTC
>many|TRBV7-8|TRBJ1-5|.
CASSDERNQPQHF
TGTGCCAGCAGCGACGAGAGGAATCAGCCCCAGCATTTT
>few|TRBV30|TRBJ2-3|TRBD2
CAWSEGLSYSTDTQYF
TGTGCCTGGAGTGAGGGACTATCCTATAGCACAGATACGCAGTATTTT
>.|TRBV12-3/TRBV12-4|TRBJ2-7|.
CASSRGAGSVEQYF
TGTGCCAGCAGCCGGGGGGCAGGGTCGGTCGAGCAGTACTTC
>.|TRBV11-2|TRBJ2-2|TRBD1
CASSPPTGLDTGELFF
TGTGCCAGCAGCCCACCGACAGGGTTGGACACCGGGGAGCTGTTTTTT
>many|TRBV5-1|TRBJ2-3|TRBD2
CASRTSGGNTDTQYF
TGCGCCAGCAGGACTAGCGGGGGGAACACAGATACGCAGTATTTT
>many|TRBV5-1|TRBJ2-1|TRBD2
CASSFGLAGDLDEQFF
TGCGCCAGCAGCTTCGGACTAGCGGGGGACCTCGATGAGCAGTTCTTC
>.|TRBV19|TRBJ2-5|.
CASSIEETQYF
TGTGCCAGTAGTATCGAAGAGACCCAGTACTTC
>many|TRBV29-1|TRBJ1-1|.
CSVAPGQGMNTEAFF
TGCAGCGTTGCCCCGGGGCAGGGAATGAACACTGAAGCTTTCTTT
>many|TRBV10-3|TRBJ2-3|.
CAIRDSLTDTQYF
TGTGCCATCAGGGACTCGCTTACAGATACGCAGTATTTT
>many|TRBV7-2|TRBJ2-7|.
CASSLWETGEQYF
TGTGCCAGCAGCCTGTGGGAGACTGGGGAGCAGTACTTC
>many|TRBV28|TRBJ2-2|.
CASSSGTGELFF
TGTGCCAGCAGCTCGGGCACCGGGGAGCTGTTTTTT
>few|TRBV20-1|TRBJ2-1|.
CSARGLVNEQFF
TGCAGTGCCCGTGGGCTGGTCAATGAGCAGTTCTTC
>few|TRBV18|TRBJ2-3|TRBD1
CASSPLGTGGPSTDTQYF
TGTGCCAGCTCACCACTCGGGACAGGGGGCCCTAGCACAGATACGCAGTATTTT
>many|TRBV7-2|TRBJ1-2|.
CASRDGNYGYTF
TGTGCCAGCAGGGATGGCAACTATGGCTACACCTTC
>.|TRBV19|TRBJ1-1|.
CASKKGLLSAVEAFF
TGTGCCAGTAAGAAGGGCCTCCTATCGGCTGTTGAAGCTTTCTTT
>many|TRBV7-2|TRBJ1-2|TRBD1
CASSLAMQGATF
TGTGCCAGCAGCTTAGCGATGCAGGGGGCCACCTTC
>many|TRBV5-5|TRBJ1-4|.
CASSRYGTDEKLFF
TGTGCCAGCAGCCGTTACGGGACGGATGAAAAACTGTTTTTT
>many|TRBV7-2|TRBJ2-5|.
CASSSGLQETQYF
TGTGCCAGCAGCTCGGGACTTCAAGAGACCCAGTACTTC
>.|TRBV30|TRBJ2-2|.
CAWSFNSIGELFF
TGTGCCTGGAGCTTCAACAGTATCGGGGAGCTGTTTTTT
>many|TRBV20-1|TRBJ2-7|.
CSVPTGTPNEQYF
TGCAGTGTCCCGACTGGGACTCCTAACGAGCAGTACTTC
>many|TRBV24-1|TRBJ1-5|TRBD1
CATSDGQGGTQPQHF
TGTGCCACCAGTGATGGACAGGGAGGGACTCAGCCCCAGCATTTT
>many|TRBV12-1|TRBJ2-7|.
CASSSPRTGGPEQYF
TGTGCCAGCAGCTCTCCTCGGACAGGGGGGCCCGAGCAGTACTTC
>.|TRBV9|TRBJ2-7|.
CASGRIYGQYF
TGTGCCAGCGGGAGGATCTACGGGCAGTACTTC
>many|TRBV11-1|TRBJ2-1|TRBD2
CASSPSRLAGDNEQFF
TGTGCCAGCAGCCCCTCCCGACTAGCGGGGGACAATGAGCAGTTCTTC
>many|TRBV12-5|TRBJ1-1|.
CASGPLQGKAFF
TGTGCTAGTGGCCCCCTCCAGGGGAAAGCTTTCTTT
>.|TRBV4-3|TRBJ2-7|.
CASSQEGRSYYEQYF
TGCGCCAGCAGCCAAGAAGGCCGGTCCTACTACGAGCAGTACTTC
>few|TRBV19|TRBJ2-7|.
CASERTLRVYEQYF
TGTGCCAGTGAACGGACTCTAAGGGTCTACGAGCAGTACTTC
>few|TRBV12-3/TRBV12-4|TRBJ2-2|TRBD1
CASRYGTGGSGELFF
TGTGCCAGCAGATATGGGACAGGGGGATCCGGGGAGCTGTTTTTT
>few|TRBV6-5|TRBJ1-1|.
CASSSTVLTEAFF
TGTGCCAGCAGTTCGACAGTCCTCACTGAAGCTTTCTTT
>many|TRBV7-2|TRBJ1-1|.
CASSLVAGATEAFF
TGTGCCAGCAGCTTAGTGGCAGGCGCAACAGAAGCTTTCTTT
>many|TRBV4-3|TRBJ2-7|.
CASSLNRDEQYF
TGCGCCAGCAGCCTAAACAGGGACGAGCAGTACTTC
>many|TRBV11-2|TRBJ1-3|.
CASSSYSTPGNTIYF
TGTGCCAGCAGCTCTTACTCTACCCCCGGAAACACCATATATTTT
>.|TRBV7-9|TRBJ1-1|.
CASSVTGREAFF
TGTGCCAGCAGCGTTACAGGGAGAGAAGCTTTCTTT
>many|TRBV28|TRBJ2-1|.
CASCFGDGEQFF
TGTGCCAGCTGCTTCGGAGACGGGGAGCAGTTCTTC
>many|TRBV7-2|TRBJ2-5|.
CASSPTGGGQETQYF
TGTGCCAGCAGCCCGACTGGAGGGGGGCAAGAGACCCAGTACTTC
>many|TRBV19|TRBJ2-7|.
CAAYEQYF
TGTGCCGCCTACGAGCAGTACTTC
>many|TRBV5-1|TRBJ2-1|TRBD1
CASKGQGASNEQFF
TGCGCCAGCAAGGGACAGGGGGCGTCGAATGAGCAGTTCTTC
>few|TRBV4-2|TRBJ1-6|.
CGSGLYNSPLHF
TGTGGAAGTGGGCTATATAATTCACCCCTCCACTTT
>many|TRBV4-3|TRBJ2-7|.
CASSQDRRTRSYEQYF
TGCGCCAGCAGCCAAGATAGAAGGACTCGGTCCTACGAGCAGTACTTC
>many|TRBV29-1|TRBJ2-7|.
CSVALGSYEQYF
TGCAGCGTTGCTTTGGGGAGCTACGAGCAGTACTTC
>few|TRBV19|TRBJ1-2|.
CASSNLQTVNYGYTF
TGTGCCAGTAGTAATCTACAGACAGTGAACTATGGCTACACCTTC
>many|TRBV6-5|TRBJ2-6|.
CASSSLSSGANVLTF
TGTGCCAGCAGTTCTCTGAGCTCTGGGGCCAACGTCCTGACTTTC
>many|TRBV7-2|TRBJ1-3|.
CASSLANTIYF
TGTGCCAGCAGCTTGGCCAACACCATATATTTT
>.|TRBV9|TRBJ2-3|TRBD1
CASSGAGTDGRDTQYF
TGTGCCAGCAGCGGAGCCGGGACAGACGGTAGGGATACGCAGTATTTT
>many|TRBV11-2|TRBJ2-4|.
CASSQTVAKNIQYF
TGTGCCAGCAGCCAGACAGTAGCCAAAAACATTCAGTACTTC
>.|TRBV20-1|TRBJ1-2|.
CSARARGIGGYGYTF
TGCAGTGCTAGAGCGCGAGGGATCGGAGGCTATGGCTACACCTTC
>many|TRBV5-1|TRBJ1-1|TRBD1
CASSWGGQGNTEAFF
TGCGCCAGCAGCTGGGGGGGACAGGGTAACACTGAAGCTTTCTTT
>many|TRBV5-1|TRBJ2-7|.
CASSSHRGGYEQYF
TGCGCCAGCAGCTCGCACAGGGGAGGCTACGAGCAGTACTTC
>many|TRBV5-1|TRBJ1-6|.
CASSLGQYNSPLHF
TGCGCCAGCAGCTTGGGACAGTATAATTCACCCCTCCACTTT
>many|TRBV9|TRBJ2-7|.
CASSVGGAPYEQYF
TGTGCCAGCAGCGTAGGAGGGGCCCCCTACGAGCAGTACTTC
>many|TRBV18|TRBJ2-7|.
CASSSNEQYF
TGTGCCAGCTCCTCGAACGAGCAGTACTTC